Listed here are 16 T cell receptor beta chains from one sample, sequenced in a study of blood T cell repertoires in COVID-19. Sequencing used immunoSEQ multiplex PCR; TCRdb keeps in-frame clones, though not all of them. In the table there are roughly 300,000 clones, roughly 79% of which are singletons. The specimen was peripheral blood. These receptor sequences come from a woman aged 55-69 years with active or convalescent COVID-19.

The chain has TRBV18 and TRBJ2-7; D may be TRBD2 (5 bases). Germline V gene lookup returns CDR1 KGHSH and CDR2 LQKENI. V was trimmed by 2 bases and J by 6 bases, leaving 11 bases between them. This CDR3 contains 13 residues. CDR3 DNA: TGTGCCAGCTCACCAGTCCTAGGAGGCGAGCAGTACTTC. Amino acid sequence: CASSPVLGGEQYF.

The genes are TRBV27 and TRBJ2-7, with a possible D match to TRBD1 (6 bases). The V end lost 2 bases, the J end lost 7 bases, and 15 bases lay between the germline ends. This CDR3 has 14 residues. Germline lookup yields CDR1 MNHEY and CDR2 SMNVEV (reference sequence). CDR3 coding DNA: TGTGCCAGCAGTTTAGAGGGGGAATCGGGAGAGCAGTACTTC. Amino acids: CASSLEGESGEQYF.

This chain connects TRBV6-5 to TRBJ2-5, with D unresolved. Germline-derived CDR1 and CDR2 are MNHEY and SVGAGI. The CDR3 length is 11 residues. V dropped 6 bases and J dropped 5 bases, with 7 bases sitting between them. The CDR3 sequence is CASSLGETQYF. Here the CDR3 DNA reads TGTGCCAGCAGCCTCGGGGAGACCCAGTACTTC.

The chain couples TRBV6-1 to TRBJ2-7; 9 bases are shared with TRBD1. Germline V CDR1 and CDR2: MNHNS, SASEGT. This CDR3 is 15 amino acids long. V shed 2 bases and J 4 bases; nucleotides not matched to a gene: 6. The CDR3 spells CASSENQGQGYEQYF. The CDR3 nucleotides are TGTGCCAGCAGTGAAAACCAAGGACAGGGGTACGAGCAGTACTTC.

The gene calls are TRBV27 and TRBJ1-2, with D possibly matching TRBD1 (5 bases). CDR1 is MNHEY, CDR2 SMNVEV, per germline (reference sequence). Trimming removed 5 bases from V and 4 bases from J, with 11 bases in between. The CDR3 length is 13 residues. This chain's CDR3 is CASSASGIYGYTF. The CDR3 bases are TGTGCCAGCAGTGCCTCAGGGATCTATGGCTACACCTTC.

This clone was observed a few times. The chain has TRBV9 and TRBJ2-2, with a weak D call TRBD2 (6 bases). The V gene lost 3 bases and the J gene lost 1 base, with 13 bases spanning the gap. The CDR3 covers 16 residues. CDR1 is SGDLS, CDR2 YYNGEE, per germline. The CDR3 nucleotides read TGTGCCAGCAGCGCAGCTAGCGCAGAGAACACCGGGGAGCTGTTTTTT. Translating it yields CASSAASAENTGELFF.

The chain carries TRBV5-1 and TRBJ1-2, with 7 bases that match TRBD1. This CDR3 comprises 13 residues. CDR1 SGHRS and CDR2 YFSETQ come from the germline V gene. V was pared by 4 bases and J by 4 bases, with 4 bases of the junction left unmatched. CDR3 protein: CASSRGTVYGYTF. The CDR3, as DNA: TGCGCCAGCAGCCGAGGGACAGTCTATGGCTACACCTTC.

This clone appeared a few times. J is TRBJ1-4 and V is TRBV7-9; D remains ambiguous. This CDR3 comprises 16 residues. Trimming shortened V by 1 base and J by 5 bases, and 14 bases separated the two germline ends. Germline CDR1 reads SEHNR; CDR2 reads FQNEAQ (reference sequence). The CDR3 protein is CASSLEAANQNEKLFF. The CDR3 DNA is TGTGCCAGCAGCTTAGAGGCGGCTAACCAGAATGAAAAACTGTTTTTT.

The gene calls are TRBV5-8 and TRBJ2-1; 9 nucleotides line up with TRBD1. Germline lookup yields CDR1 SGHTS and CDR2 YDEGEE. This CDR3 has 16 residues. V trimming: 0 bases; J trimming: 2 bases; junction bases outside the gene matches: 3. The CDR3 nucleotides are TGTGCCAGCAGCTTGGGGACAGGGGCCCCCTACAATGAGCAGTTCTTC. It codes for CASSLGTGAPYNEQFF.

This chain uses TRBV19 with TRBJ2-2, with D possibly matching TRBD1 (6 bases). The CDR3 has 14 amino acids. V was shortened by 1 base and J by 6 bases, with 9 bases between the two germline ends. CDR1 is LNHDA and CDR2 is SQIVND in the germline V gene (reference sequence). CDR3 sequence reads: CASSIVQGSGELFF. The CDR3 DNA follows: TGTGCCAGTAGTATAGTACAGGGCTCCGGGGAGCTGTTTTTT.

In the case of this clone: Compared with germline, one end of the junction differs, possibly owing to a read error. CDR3 nucleotide sequence: TGTGCTAGCAGCCCAAGAGGACTAGCGGGGGGATGGGATACGCAGTATTTT. Translation gives CASSPRGLAGGWDTQYF. The chain recombines TRBV7-7 with TRBJ2-3, with 14 bases that match TRBD2. The CDR3 has 17 amino acids. In germline, CDR1 is SSHAT, CDR2 FNYEAQ (reference sequence).

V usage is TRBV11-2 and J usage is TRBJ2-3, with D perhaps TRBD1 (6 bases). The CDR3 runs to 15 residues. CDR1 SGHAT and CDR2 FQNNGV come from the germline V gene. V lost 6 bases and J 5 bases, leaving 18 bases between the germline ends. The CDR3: CASRVRDTTGDTQYF. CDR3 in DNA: TGTGCCAGCAGAGTCCGGGACACCACGGGAGATACGCAGTATTTT. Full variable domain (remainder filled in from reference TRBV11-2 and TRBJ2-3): EAGVAQSPRYKIIEKRQSVAFWCNPISGHATLYWYQQILGQGPKLLIQFQNNGVVDDSQLPKDRFSAERLKGVDSTLKIQPAKLEDSAVYLCASRVRDTTGDTQYFGPGTRLTVL.

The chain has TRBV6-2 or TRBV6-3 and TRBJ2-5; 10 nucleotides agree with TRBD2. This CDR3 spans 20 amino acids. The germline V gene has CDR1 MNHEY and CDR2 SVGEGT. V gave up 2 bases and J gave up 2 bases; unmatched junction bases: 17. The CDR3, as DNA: TGTGCCAGCAGTTACGTCTCTAGCGGGGGCCAAACCCGCACACAAGAGACCCAGTACTTC. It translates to CASSYVSSGGQTRTQETQYF.

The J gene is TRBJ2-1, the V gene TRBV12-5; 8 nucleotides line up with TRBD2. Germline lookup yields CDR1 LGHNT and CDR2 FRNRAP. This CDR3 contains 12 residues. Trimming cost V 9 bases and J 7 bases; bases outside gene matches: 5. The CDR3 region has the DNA TGTGCTAGCGGGGGGGGACTAAATGAGCAGTTCTTC. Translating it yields CASGGGLNEQFF.

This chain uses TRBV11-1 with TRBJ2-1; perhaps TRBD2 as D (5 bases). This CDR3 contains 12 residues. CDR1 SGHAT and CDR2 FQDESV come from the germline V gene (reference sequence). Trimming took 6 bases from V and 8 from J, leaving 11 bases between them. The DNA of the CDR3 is TGTGCCAGCAGTCCGATGCGGGATGAGCAGTTCTTC. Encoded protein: CASSPMRDEQFF.

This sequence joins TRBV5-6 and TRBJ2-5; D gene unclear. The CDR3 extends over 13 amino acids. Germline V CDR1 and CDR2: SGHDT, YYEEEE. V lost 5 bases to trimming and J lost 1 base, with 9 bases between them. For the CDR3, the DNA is TGTGCCAGCAGAAGTCGCGGCCAAGAGACCCAGTACTTC. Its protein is CASRSRGQETQYF.